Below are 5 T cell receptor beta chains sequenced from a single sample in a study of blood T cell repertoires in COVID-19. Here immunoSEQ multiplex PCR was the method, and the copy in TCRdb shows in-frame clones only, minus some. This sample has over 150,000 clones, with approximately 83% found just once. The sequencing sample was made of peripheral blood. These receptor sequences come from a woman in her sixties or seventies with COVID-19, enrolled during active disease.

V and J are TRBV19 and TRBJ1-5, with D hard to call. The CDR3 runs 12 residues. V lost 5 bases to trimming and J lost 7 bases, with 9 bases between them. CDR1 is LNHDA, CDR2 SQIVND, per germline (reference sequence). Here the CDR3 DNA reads TGTGCCAGTAGTCCTCCTCTGCAGCCCCAGCATTTT. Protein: CASSPPLQPQHF. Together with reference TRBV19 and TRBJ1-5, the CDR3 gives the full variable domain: DGGITQSPKYLFRKEGQNVTLSCEQNLNHDAMYWYRQDPGQGLRLIYYSQIVNDFQKGDIAEGYSVSREKKESFPLTVTSAQKNPTAFYLCASSPPLQPQHFGDGTRLSIL.

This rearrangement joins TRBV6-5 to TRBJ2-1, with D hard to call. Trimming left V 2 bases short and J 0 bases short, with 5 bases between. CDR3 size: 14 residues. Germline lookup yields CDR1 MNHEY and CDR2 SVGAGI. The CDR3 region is CASSYLSSYNEQFF. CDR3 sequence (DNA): TGTGCCAGCAGTTACCTTAGCTCCTACAATGAGCAGTTCTTC.

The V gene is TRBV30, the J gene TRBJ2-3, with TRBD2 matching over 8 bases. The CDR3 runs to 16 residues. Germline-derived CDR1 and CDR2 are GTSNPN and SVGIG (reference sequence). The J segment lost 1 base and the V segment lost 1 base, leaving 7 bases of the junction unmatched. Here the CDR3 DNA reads TGTGCCTGGAGTGACCTAGGGCGGGGGGGCACAGATACGCAGTATTTT. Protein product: CAWSDLGRGGTDTQYF.

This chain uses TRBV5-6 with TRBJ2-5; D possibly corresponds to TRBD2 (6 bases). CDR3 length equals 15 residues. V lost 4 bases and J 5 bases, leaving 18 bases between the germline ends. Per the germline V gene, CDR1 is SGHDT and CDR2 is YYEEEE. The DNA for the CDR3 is TGTGCCAGCAGCCCGCAACTTAGCGGCACGGAGACCCAGTACTTC. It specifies CASSPQLSGTETQYF.

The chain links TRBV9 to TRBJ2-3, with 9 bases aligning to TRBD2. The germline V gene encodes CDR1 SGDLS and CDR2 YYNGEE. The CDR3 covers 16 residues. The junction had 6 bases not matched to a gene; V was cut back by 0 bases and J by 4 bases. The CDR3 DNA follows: TGTGCCAGCAGCGTAGGTACTAGCGGGTTATCAGATACGCAGTATTTT. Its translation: CASSVGTSGLSDTQYF. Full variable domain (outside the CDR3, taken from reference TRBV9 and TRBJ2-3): DSGVTQTPKHLITATGQRVTLRCSPRSGDLSVYWYQQSLDQGLQFLIQYYNGEERAKGNILERFSAQQFPDLHSELNLSSLELGDSALYFCASSVGTSGLSDTQYFGPGTRLTVL.